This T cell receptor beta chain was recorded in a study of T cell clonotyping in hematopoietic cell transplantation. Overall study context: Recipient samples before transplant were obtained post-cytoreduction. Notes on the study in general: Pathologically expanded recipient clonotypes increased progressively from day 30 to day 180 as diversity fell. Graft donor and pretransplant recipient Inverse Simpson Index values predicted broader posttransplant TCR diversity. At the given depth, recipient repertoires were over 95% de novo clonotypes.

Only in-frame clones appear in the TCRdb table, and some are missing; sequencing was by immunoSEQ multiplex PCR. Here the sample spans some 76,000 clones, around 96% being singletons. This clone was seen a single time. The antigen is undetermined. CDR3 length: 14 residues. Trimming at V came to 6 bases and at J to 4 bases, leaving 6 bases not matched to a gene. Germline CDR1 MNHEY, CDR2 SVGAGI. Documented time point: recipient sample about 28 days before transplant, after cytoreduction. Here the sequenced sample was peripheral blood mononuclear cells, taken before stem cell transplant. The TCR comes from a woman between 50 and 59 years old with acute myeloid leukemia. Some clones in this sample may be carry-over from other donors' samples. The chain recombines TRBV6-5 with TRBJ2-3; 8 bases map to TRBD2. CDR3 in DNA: TGTGCCAGCAGAGAAGCGGGAGTCCCAGATACGCAGTATTTT. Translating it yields CASREAGVPDTQYF.